These T cell receptor beta chains were read from a single sample in a study of response to subunit inactivated influenza vaccine. Using its own MiXCR run on the RT-PCR reads, TCRdb lists one record per CDR3 protein. The table lists fewer than 750,000 distinct CDR3 sequences, about 14% of them singletons. Sequenced here: PBMCs from blood, sampled 12 days after vaccination. These receptors were collected from a man between 45 and 60 years old who received an inactivated influenza vaccine. The CDR3 runs from the conserved cysteine through the conserved F or W. D genes are given only for firm matches. Clone size, where shown, is once, few, many, or a class for clones that have expanded.

TRBV28	few	TRBJ1-2	NA	CASSLGSGALGYTF	TGTGCCAGCAGTTTGGGGTCGGGGGCGCTTGGCTACACCTTC
TRBV4-1	NA	TRBJ1-4	TRBD1	CASSQAGGTDEKLFF	TGCGCCAGCAGCCAGGCTGGAGGGACAGATGAAAAACTGTTTTTT
TRBV12-3/TRBV12-4	NA	TRBJ1-5	TRBD1	CASTQGGGQPQHF	TGTGCCAGCACCCAGGGGGGTGGTCAGCCCCAGCATTTT
TRBV5-1	many	TRBJ2-3	NA	CASSLSLRVTDTQYF	TGCGCCAGCAGCTTATCTCTCAGGGTCACAGATACGCAGTATTTT
TRBV29-1	NA	TRBJ2-5	TRBD2	CSLQEGTSGRRETQYF	TGCAGCCTTCAAGAAGGGACTAGCGGGAGACGGGAGACCCAGTACTTC
TRBV10-3	NA	TRBJ2-3	TRBD2	CAIGAGDRTDTQYF	TGTGCCATCGGAGCGGGGGACCGCACAGATACGCAGTATTTT
TRBV2	NA	TRBJ2-2	NA	CASGILETTGELFF	TGTGCCAGCGGTATACTCGAAACCACCGGGGAGCTGTTTTTT
TRBV6-1	NA	TRBJ2-1	NA	CASSVPAQETQFF	TGTGCCAGCAGTGTCCCAGCCCAAGAGACCCAGTTCTTC
TRBV16	few	TRBJ1-1	NA	CASSQFEGGYTEAFF	TGTGCCAGCAGCCAATTTGAGGGGGGGTACACTGAAGCTTTCTTT
TRBV6-2/TRBV6-3	NA	TRBJ1-1	NA	CASSYPQGAGGTEAFF	TGTGCCAGCAGTTACCCCCAGGGCGCGGGGGGCACTGAAGCTTTCTTT
TRBV28	NA	TRBJ2-7	NA	CASSLSAGFYEQYF	TGTGCCAGCAGTTTATCCGCAGGGTTCTACGAGCAGTACTTC
TRBV7-9	NA	TRBJ2-7	NA	CASSPAVVTYEQYF	TGTGCCAGCAGCCCGGCGGTTGTTACCTACGAGCAGTACTTC
TRBV29-1	NA	TRBJ1-1	NA	CSVEDRIRTVYNTEAFF	TGCAGCGTTGAAGATCGGATACGGACAGTTTATAACACTGAAGCTTTCTTT
TRBV2	few	TRBJ2-5	TRBD1	CASSVGATGGRETQYF	TGTGCCAGCAGTGTGGGGGCCACAGGGGGCCGTGAGACCCAGTACTTC
TRBV10-3	NA	TRBJ2-1	NA	CAIRTGPLNNEQFF	TGTGCCATCAGAACGGGACCCTTGAACAATGAGCAGTTCTTC
TRBV5-1	NA	TRBJ2-1	NA	CASSGQFGVNEQFF	TGCGCCAGCAGCGGACAGTTCGGGGTCAATGAGCAGTTCTTC
TRBV7-3	few	TRBJ2-1	TRBD1	CASSQQGAGNEQFF	TGTGCCAGCAGCCAGCAGGGGGCCGGTAATGAGCAGTTCTTC
TRBV30	few	TRBJ2-7	TRBD2	CACITSEHSYEQYF	TGTGCCTGCATTACTAGCGAACACTCCTACGAGCAGTACTTC
TRBV4-3	few	TRBJ2-1	TRBD2	CASSQDVAGVHNEQFF	TGCGCCAGCAGCCAAGATGTAGCGGGAGTCCACAATGAGCAGTTCTTC
TRBV21-1	few	TRBJ2-3	NA	CASSKAKPGPQYF	TGTGCCAGCAGCAAAGCTAAACCCGGGCCGCAGTATTTT
TRBV7-9	NA	TRBJ2-1	TRBD2	CASRRLAGEYNEQFF	TGTGCCAGCCGTCGGTTAGCGGGAGAATACAATGAGCAGTTCTTC
TRBV6-1	NA	TRBJ2-7	TRBD1	CASRGQETIQNYEQYF	TGTGCCAGCAGGGGACAGGAGACGATCCAGAACTACGAGCAGTACTTC
TRBV20-1	many	TRBJ2-3	NA	CSVETSTDTQYF	TGCAGTGTGGAGACTAGCACAGATACGCAGTATTTT
TRBV20-1	few	TRBJ2-1	NA	CSARALAGGDEQFF	TGCAGTGCTAGAGCCCTTGCAGGTGGGGATGAGCAGTTCTTC
TRBV7-9	NA	TRBJ2-7	NA	CASSLVGGVFSYEQYF	TGTGCCAGCAGCTTAGTAGGGGGAGTCTTCTCCTACGAGCAGTACTTC
TRBV3-1	few	TRBJ1-6	TRBD1	CASSPRGRLSPLHF	TGTGCCAGCAGCCCCAGGGGGCGCCTTTCACCCCTCCACTTT
TRBV7-3	few	TRBJ2-3	TRBD2	CASSFLSGSPDTQYF	TGTGCCAGCAGCTTCCTTAGCGGGAGCCCAGATACGCAGTATTTT
TRBV20-1	few	TRBJ2-3	NA	CSASRPQTRTDTQYF	TGCAGTGCTAGCCGTCCGCAGACCCGGACAGATACGCAGTATTTT
TRBV6-2/TRBV6-3	NA	TRBJ1-5	NA	CASNPDRAQPQHF	TGTGCCAGCAACCCGGACCGAGCACAGCCCCAGCATTTT
TRBV3-1	few	TRBJ1-1	NA	CASSQDRRTEAFF	TGTGCCAGCAGCCAAGATCGGAGGACTGAAGCTTTCTTT
TRBV5-1	few	TRBJ1-6	TRBD1	CASSLEGGQGWSPLHF	TGCGCCAGCAGCTTGGAGGGGGGACAGGGCTGGTCACCCCTCCACTTT
TRBV20-1	few	TRBJ2-7	NA	CSARDVTSYEQYF	TGCAGTGCCAGGGACGTAACTTCCTACGAGCAGTACTTC
TRBV7-2	many	TRBJ2-5	TRBD2	CASTRGGGSATQYF	TGTGCCAGCACCCGGGGGGGAGGGTCCGCGACCCAGTACTTC
TRBV11-1	once	TRBJ2-5	NA	CASSTRQTETQYF	TGTGCCAGCAGCACTCGACAGACAGAGACCCAGTACTTC
TRBV28	NA	TRBJ2-7	NA	CASTPGGQAYEQYF	TGTGCCAGCACTCCGGGCGGGCAGGCCTACGAGCAGTACTTC
TRBV3-1	NA	TRBJ2-1	NA	CASSQGVAGSNEQFF	TGTGCCAGCAGCCAAGGAGTGGCAGGGAGCAATGAGCAGTTCTTC
TRBV20-1	many	TRBJ2-2	TRBD1	CSARGGTGNTGELFF	TGCAGTGCTAGAGGGGGGACAGGGAACACCGGGGAGCTGTTTTTT
TRBV24-1	NA	TRBJ2-3	TRBD1	CATSDRDRGIIGDTQYF	TGTGCCACCAGTGATCGGGACAGGGGAATAATAGGAGATACGCAGTATTTT
TRBV20-1	NA	TRBJ2-1	TRBD2	CSARGGGSYNEQFF	TGCAGTGCTAGAGGCGGGGGCTCCTACAATGAGCAGTTCTTC
TRBV7-2	many	TRBJ1-6	NA	CASSFVGRSSPLHF	TGTGCCAGCAGCTTCGTTGGGCGGAGTTCACCCCTCCACTTT
TRBV7-6	many	TRBJ2-7	TRBD1	CASSQTKGQGDYEQYF	TGTGCCAGCAGCCAAACAAAAGGACAGGGGGACTACGAGCAGTACTTC
TRBV5-6	few	TRBJ2-1	TRBD1	CASSLRGQRYNEQFF	TGTGCCAGCAGCTTGAGGGGACAGCGATACAATGAGCAGTTCTTC
TRBV10-1	NA	TRBJ2-1	NA	CASSEQAYNEQFF	TGCGCCAGCAGTGAGCAAGCCTACAATGAGCAGTTCTTC
TRBV3-1	few	TRBJ2-5	TRBD2	CASSQSRTSGFQETQYF	TGTGCCAGCAGCCAATCACGGACTAGCGGATTCCAAGAGACCCAGTACTTC
TRBV5-5	NA	TRBJ1-5	NA	CASSLSLSNQPQHF	TGTGCCAGCAGCTTAAGCCTTAGCAATCAGCCCCAGCATTTT
TRBV7-2	many	TRBJ1-2	TRBD1	CASSPQTGNHGYTF	TGTGCCAGCAGCCCCCAGACAGGGAACCATGGCTACACCTTC
TRBV2	NA	TRBJ1-1	NA	CASIPGGNTEAFF	TGTGCCAGCATACCGGGAGGAAACACTGAAGCTTTCTTT
TRBV4-3	many	TRBJ2-3	TRBD2	CASSQEALAARTDTQYF	TGCGCCAGCAGCCAAGAAGCACTAGCGGCGCGCACAGATACGCAGTATTTT
TRBV4-2	NA	TRBJ2-7	TRBD2	CASSQGLGGRFRYEQYF	TGTGCCAGCAGCCAAGGGCTGGGCGGGAGGTTCCGCTACGAGCAGTACTTC
TRBV9	few	TRBJ2-1	NA	CASSVADSGNNEQFF	TGTGCCAGCAGCGTAGCTGATAGCGGAAACAATGAGCAGTTCTTC
TRBV2	few	TRBJ1-6	NA	CASRLSSYNSPLHF	TGTGCCAGCAGGTTAAGCTCCTATAATTCACCCCTCCACTTT
TRBV12-3/TRBV12-4	NA	TRBJ2-7	NA	CASSPGRPYEQYF	TGTGCCAGCAGTCCCGGTCGCCCCTACGAGCAGTACTTC
TRBV28	NA	TRBJ2-1	NA	CASSFPPRGYNEQFF	TGTGCCAGCAGTTTTCCGCCCCGGGGATACAATGAGCAGTTCTTC
TRBV5-5	few	TRBJ2-2	TRBD1	CASSLVSRGINTGELFF	TGTGCCAGCAGCTTGGTATCCAGGGGGATTAACACCGGGGAGCTGTTTTTT
TRBV20-1	NA	TRBJ2-3	NA	CSAIYRDTQYF	TGCAGTGCTATATATAGAGATACGCAGTATTTT